Included here is one TCR beta chain sequence, with context. Its specificity is not known. This sample is part of a study of cytomegalovirus exposure and HLA in healthy donors. For the study at large: The approximately 120 validation repertoires were reported in a later analysis to have been generated on the same platform as the approximately 600 first-cohort repertoires. Study conclusions and caveats: Cytomegalovirus association was listed for around 170 TCR beta chains.

Only in-frame clones appear in the TCRdb table, and some are missing; sequencing was by immunoSEQ multiplex PCR. The repertoire consists of approximately 220,000 clones, with 75% to 95% occurring once and the leading ten covering around 1.1%. This CDR3 region has 12 residues. The V and J ends lost 9 bases and 5 bases respectively, with 10 bases between them. In germline, CDR1 is MDHEN, CDR2 SYDVKM. The donors were part of the validation cohort of over a hundred subjects. That cohort was separate from the first cohort, which comprised under 750 subjects. The source of this sequence is a woman aged 18-29 years in good health and CMV-seronegative. V and J are TRBV28 and TRBJ2-2; D not certain. The sequenced material came from PBMCs. DNA for the CDR3: TGTGCCAGTAACCAGGAAACCGGGGAGCTGTTTTTT. It encodes CASNQETGELFF.